This T cell receptor beta chain was found in a study of shared clonotypes between healthy human individuals. On this clone itself: Its antigen is unidentified.

Libraries were prepared by immunoSEQ multiplex PCR; TCRdb keeps only in-frame clonotypes and omits some of them. The table shows about 1.1 million clones, with around three quarters occurring only once. The germline V gene has CDR1 SGHRS and CDR2 YFSETQ. The CDR3 is 15 amino acids. The germline V and J ends were trimmed by 0 bases and 3 bases, with 12 bases remaining between them. Study outcomes and limitations: The diversity represented, both genetic and in exposure history, was limited by few donors. Clonotypes that were shared across a handful of donors made up approximately 5.1% of naive CD4 clonotypes.

This TCR derives from a man between 18 and 29 years old in good health. Some clones in this sample may be carry-over from other donors' samples. The chain combines TRBV5-1 with TRBJ2-5, with D possibly being TRBD1 (6 bases). Sequenced: memory CD4+ T cells from PBMCs. Subset specified: CD45RA-negative fraction. The DNA of the CDR3 is TGCGCCAGCAGCTTGGAGGCAGGGGCGAAAGAGACCCAGTACTTC. Translated: CASSLEAGAKETQYF.